A single sample gave rise to the 26 T cell receptor beta chains below, sequenced in a study of T cells after yellow fever vaccination. TCRdb processed the 5' RACE reads anew with MiXCR; each CDR3 protein has one entry. The sample lists some 320,000 distinct CDR3 sequences, 8.7% seen once, with roughly 18% in the top ten. The specimen was PBMCs, collected on the day of the first yellow fever vaccination. The receptors were sampled from a man aged 18 to 30 who received the YFV17D yellow fever vaccine.

V usage is TRBV7-3 and J usage is TRBJ2-1, with 7 bases aligning to TRBD1. The CDR3 contains 15 residues. CDR1 is SGHTA, CDR2 FQGTGA, per germline. V was clipped by 5 bases and J by 3 bases; unmatched bases: 7. This chain's CDR3 is CASSPGQRFYNEQFF. The CDR3 nucleotides read TGTGCCAGCAGCCCGGGACAGAGATTCTACAATGAGCAGTTCTTC.

This clonotype occurred a few times. The V call is TRBV28, the J call TRBJ2-3, with a weak D call TRBD2 (6 bases). V lost 6 bases, J lost 2 bases, and 15 bases lay in between. There are 15 residues in the CDR3. Germline CDR1 is MDHEN and CDR2 is SYDVKM. CDR3 in amino acids: CASSSGGPHTDTQYF. The CDR3 DNA follows: TGTGCCAGCAGCTCCGGGGGACCCCACACAGATACGCAGTATTTT.

The rearrangement uses TRBV11-1 and TRBJ2-3; the D gene is possibly TRBD2 (5 bases). Trimming stripped 1 base from V and 6 bases from J, with 11 bases between. The germline CDR1 and CDR2 sequences are SGHAT and FQDESV (reference sequence). The CDR3 has 14 amino acids. CDR3 nucleotide sequence: TGTGCCAGCAGCTTAGATGAGGGATCCGATACGCAGTATTTT. This translates into CASSLDEGSDTQYF.

Only a few counts were recorded for this clonotype. The chain is built from TRBV4-3 and TRBJ1-1, with 7 bases identical to TRBD1. Germline V gene sequence: CDR1 LGHNA, CDR2 YSLEER. There are 16 residues in the CDR3. V lost 4 bases, J lost 4 bases, and 12 bases stayed unmatched. CDR3 loop: CASSLHVGQGGTEAFF. Written as DNA, the CDR3 is TGCGCCAGCAGCCTTCATGTGGGGCAGGGGGGCACTGAAGCTTTCTTT.

This clonotype was seen a few times. The rearrangement uses TRBV7-2 and TRBJ1-2; no clear D. This CDR3 has 16 amino acids. The V end was cut by 7 bases, the J end by 1 base, with 19 bases between. Germline values: CDR1 SGHTA, CDR2 FQGNSA. CDR3 region: CASTLNRGWNNYGYTF. The CDR3 bases are TGTGCCAGCACCCTAAATCGCGGCTGGAATAACTATGGCTACACCTTC.

This clonotype appeared a few times. This rearrangement joins TRBV5-1 to TRBJ1-6, with 8 positions matching TRBD1. The CDR3 has 17 residues. With V trimmed by 4 bases and J by 7 bases, 13 bases remained unmatched. CDR1 and CDR2 (germline): SGHRS, YFSETQ. For the CDR3, the DNA is TGCGCCAGCAGCCTAAAAGCGACAGGGGAAGGAAATTCACCCCTCCACTTT. It encodes CASSLKATGEGNSPLHF.

This chain uses TRBV12-3 or TRBV12-4 with TRBJ2-2; D might be TRBD1 (6 bases). This CDR3 comprises 16 residues. V dropped 7 bases and J dropped 7 bases, with 22 bases sitting between them. The CDR3 coding sequence is TGTGCCAGCACCATCAGGGGAGTTGTTCCAAACGGGGAGCTGTTTTTT. This gives the protein CASTIRGVVPNGELFF.

This clonotype was observed many times. The genes are TRBV12-3 or TRBV12-4 and TRBJ2-3; no firm D call. V lost 5 bases to trimming and J lost 0 bases, with 12 bases between them. This CDR3 has 15 amino acids. The CDR3 reads CASSPSSISTDTQYF. CDR3 nucleotide sequence: TGTGCCAGCAGTCCCAGCTCAATTAGCACAGATACGCAGTATTTT.

This clonotype has ten or more counts. J is TRBJ2-5 and V is TRBV5-4; D could derive from TRBD1 or TRBD2 (6 bases each). With 8 bases removed from V and 5 bases from J, the gap between germline ends came to 10 bases. The CDR3 runs 11 residues. Germline V gene data show CDR1 as SGHNT and CDR2 as YYREEE (reference sequence). This chain's CDR3 is CASKGGETQYF. The DNA of the CDR3 is TGTGCCAGTAAAGGGGGGGAGACCCAGTACTTC.

The sample holds a few counts of this clonotype. The rearrangement links TRBV12-3 or TRBV12-4 to TRBJ2-1, with D possibly called TRBD1 or TRBD2 (7 bases each). V dropped 6 bases and J dropped 9 bases, with 18 bases sitting between them. The CDR3 consists of 14 residues. The CDR3 DNA follows: TGTGCCAGCAGCGTCCAGGGGGGGGGCAGTGAGCAGTTCTTC. It encodes CASSVQGGGSEQFF.

This chain uses TRBV7-8 with TRBJ1-1; TRBD1 might be the D (5 bases). The ends were cut back, 3 bases at V and 6 bases at J, with 8 bases in the middle. Germline lookup yields CDR1 SGHVS and CDR2 FQNEAQ. The CDR3 runs to 12 residues. Written as DNA, the CDR3 is TGTGCCAGCAGCTTCTGGACACCTGAAGCTTTCTTT. Protein sequence: CASSFWTPEAFF.

This clonotype has more than one count but fewer than ten. The J gene is TRBJ2-1, the V gene TRBV20-1; 15 bases match TRBD2. Germline V gene lookup returns CDR1 DFQATT and CDR2 SNEGSKA (reference sequence). The CDR3 length is 13 residues. V gave up 3 bases and J gave up 12 bases; unmatched junction bases: 3. CDR3 protein: CSARGTSGRRQFF. The CDR3 DNA sequence: TGCAGTGCTAGGGGGACTAGCGGGAGGCGGCAGTTCTTC.

This clonotype was found a few times. The V call is TRBV7-2, the J call TRBJ2-2; a weak D match, TRBD2 (6 bases). The V end lost 4 bases, the J end lost 2 bases, and 8 bases lay between the germline ends. Germline-derived CDR1 and CDR2 are SGHTA and FQGNSA. The length of the CDR3 is 14 residues. CDR3 nucleotides: TGTGCCAGCAGCTCCGGGACTAACACCGGGGAGCTGTTTTTT. Protein: CASSSGTNTGELFF.

This clonotype was seen ten or more times. The rearrangement joins TRBV6-5 to TRBJ1-1; 8 bases match TRBD1. There are 13 residues in the CDR3. V was pared by 7 bases and J by 5 bases, with 6 bases of the junction left unmatched. CDR1 and CDR2 (germline): MNHEY, SVGAGI. The CDR3 spells CASTLDRGTEAFF. CDR3 sequence (DNA): TGTGCCAGCACCCTCGACAGGGGAACTGAAGCTTTCTTT.

This clonotype occurred many times. The chain carries TRBV12-3 or TRBV12-4 and TRBJ2-1; D is perhaps TRBD1 (5 bases). V lost 3 bases to trimming and J lost 9 bases, with 15 bases between them. The CDR3 loop spans 14 amino acids. The CDR3: CASSFSTGTGEQFF. The CDR3 DNA follows: TGTGCCAGCAGTTTCTCAACAGGAACCGGTGAGCAGTTCTTC.

This clonotype was observed many times. V usage is TRBV29-1 and J usage is TRBJ2-3; the D is unclear. This CDR3 is 15 amino acids long. The V and J ends lost 4 bases and 0 bases respectively, with 14 bases between them. The V gene's germline CDR1 is SQVTM and CDR2 ANQGSEA. CDR3 in amino acids: CSVVPAQPSTDTQYF. The CDR3, as DNA: TGCAGCGTTGTTCCAGCCCAGCCTAGCACAGATACGCAGTATTTT.

This rearrangement joins TRBV20-1 to TRBJ1-2; D call uncertain. CDR1 and CDR2 (germline): DFQATT, SNEGSKA (reference sequence). The CDR3 is made up of 14 amino acids. The V gene lost 2 bases and the J gene lost 8 bases, with 18 bases spanning the gap. The CDR3 DNA is TGCAGTGCTAGAAATCTCGGCGCGAGTGGGGGCTACACCTTC. Translating gives CSARNLGASGGYTF.

V gene TRBV7-2 combines with J gene TRBJ1-6; a possible D gene is TRBD1 (5 bases). V lost 6 bases and J lost 10, with 19 bases in between. The CDR3 spans 15 residues. Looked up from germline, CDR1 is SGHTA and CDR2 is FQGNSA. The CDR3 is CASRPSGTPHSPLHF. CDR3 DNA sequence: TGTGCCAGCAGGCCCTCCGGGACTCCCCACTCACCCCTCCACTTT.

CDR3: CASSLGAGSNTEAFF. Written as DNA, the CDR3 is TGTGCCAGCAGTTTAGGGGCAGGATCGAACACTGAAGCTTTCTTT. The chain joins TRBV12-3 or TRBV12-4 to TRBJ1-1; no reliable D call. CDR3 size: 15 residues. V lost 1 base and J lost 1, with 10 bases in between.

The genes are TRBV19 and TRBJ1-1, with TRBD1 matching over 11 bases. There are 14 residues in the CDR3. CDR1 and CDR2 from the germline V gene are LNHDA and SQIVND (reference sequence). The trim removed 3 bases at V and 6 bases at J, leaving 3 bases unmatched. The DNA for the CDR3 is TGTGCCAGTAGTATGCGGACAGGGGGCCCTGAAGCTTTCTTT. Translation: CASSMRTGGPEAFF.

This clonotype was found many times. The chain has TRBV7-2 and TRBJ1-2; D gene unclear. The CDR3 loop spans 15 amino acids. The germline CDR1 and CDR2 sequences are SGHTA and FQGNSA. V lost 0 bases, J lost 0 bases, and 8 bases lay in between. CDR3 amino acids: CASSLALTTNYGYTF. The CDR3 bases are TGTGCCAGCAGCTTAGCTCTAACAACTAACTATGGCTACACCTTC.

The rearrangement joins TRBV4-1 to TRBJ1-5, with 9 bases that match TRBD1. Germline CDR1 reads MGHRA; CDR2 reads YSYEKL. The CDR3 length is 15 residues. Trimming removed 3 bases from V and 6 bases from J; junction bases left unmatched: 6. For the CDR3, the DNA is TGCGCCAGCAGCCATTCACAGGGGGCTAGTCAGCCCCAGCATTTT. Its protein product is CASSHSQGASQPQHF.

V gene TRBV10-3 combines with J gene TRBJ1-1, with 8 bases fitting TRBD1. Germline trimming cut 7 bases from V and 0 bases from J; bases unmatched to any gene: 13. The germline V gene has CDR1 ENHRY and CDR2 SYGVKD. The CDR3 spans 17 residues. CDR3 region: CAITPGQGGGLNTEAFF. In DNA form, the CDR3 reads TGTGCCATCACTCCCGGACAGGGAGGCGGTTTGAACACTGAAGCTTTCTTT.

The chain links TRBV20-1 to TRBJ1-1; D perhaps matches TRBD1 (5 bases). Trimming took 4 bases from V and 10 from J, leaving 13 bases between them. The length of the CDR3 is 11 residues. Germline V CDR1 and CDR2: DFQATT, SNEGSKA (reference sequence). CDR3 residues: CSAKTDVGAFF. Written as DNA, the CDR3 is TGCAGTGCTAAGACAGACGTAGGAGCTTTCTTT.

This clonotype has only a few counts. This chain uses TRBV12-3 or TRBV12-4 with TRBJ1-6, with D unresolved. The CDR3 is 13 residues long. Trimming left V 7 bases short and J 7 bases short, with 11 bases between. As DNA, the CDR3 is TGTGCCAGCAACTTGCAGAACAATTCACCCCTCCACTTT. Its protein is CASNLQNNSPLHF.

This chain links TRBV7-9 with TRBJ1-1; the match to TRBD1 covers 8 bases. V lost 5 bases, J lost 1 base, and 6 bases stayed unmatched. The CDR3 is 15 amino acids. Germline assignment: CDR1 SEHNR and CDR2 FQNEAQ (reference sequence). The CDR3 nucleotides read TGTGCCAGCAGCATCCGAGACAGGGGGAACACTGAAGCTTTCTTT. It codes for CASSIRDRGNTEAFF.